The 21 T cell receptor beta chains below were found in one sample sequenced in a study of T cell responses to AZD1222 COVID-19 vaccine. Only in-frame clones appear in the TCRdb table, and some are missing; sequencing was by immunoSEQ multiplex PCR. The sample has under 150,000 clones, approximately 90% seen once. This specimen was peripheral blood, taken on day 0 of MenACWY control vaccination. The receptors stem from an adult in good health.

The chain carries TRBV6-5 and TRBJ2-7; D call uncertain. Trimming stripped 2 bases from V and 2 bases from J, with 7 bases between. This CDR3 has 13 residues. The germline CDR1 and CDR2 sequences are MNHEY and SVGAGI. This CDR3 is CASSYRSTYEQYF. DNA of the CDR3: TGTGCCAGCAGTTACCGATCAACCTACGAGCAGTACTTC.

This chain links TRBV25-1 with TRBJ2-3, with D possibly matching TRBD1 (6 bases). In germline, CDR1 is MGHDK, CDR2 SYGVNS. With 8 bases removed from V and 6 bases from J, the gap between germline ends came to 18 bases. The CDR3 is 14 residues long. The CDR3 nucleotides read TGTGCCAGCGGGGGCCTCTTACCGGTGGATACGCAGTATTTT. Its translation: CASGGLLPVDTQYF. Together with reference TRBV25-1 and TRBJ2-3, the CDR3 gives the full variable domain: EADIYQTPRYLVIGTGKKITLECSQTMGHDKMYWYQQDPGMELHLIHYSYGVNSTEKGDLSSESTVSRIRTEHFPLTLESARPSHTSQYLCASGGLLPVDTQYFGPGTRLTVL.

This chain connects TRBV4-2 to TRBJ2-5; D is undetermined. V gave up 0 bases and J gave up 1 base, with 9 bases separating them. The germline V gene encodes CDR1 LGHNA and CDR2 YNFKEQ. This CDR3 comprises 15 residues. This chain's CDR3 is CASSQDDRTQETQYF. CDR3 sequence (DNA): TGTGCCAGCAGCCAAGATGATCGGACCCAAGAGACCCAGTACTTC.

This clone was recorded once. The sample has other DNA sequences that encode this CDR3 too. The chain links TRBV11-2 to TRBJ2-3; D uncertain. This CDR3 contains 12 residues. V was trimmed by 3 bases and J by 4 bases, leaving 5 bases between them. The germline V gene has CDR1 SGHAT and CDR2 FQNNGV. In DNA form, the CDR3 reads TGTGCCAGCAGCTTGGGGTCAGATACGCAGTATTTT. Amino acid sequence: CASSLGSDTQYF. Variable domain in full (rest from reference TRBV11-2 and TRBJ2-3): EAGVAQSPRYKIIEKRQSVAFWCNPISGHATLYWYQQILGQGPKLLIQFQNNGVVDDSQLPKDRFSAERLKGVDSTLKIQPAKLEDSAVYLCASSLGSDTQYFGPGTRLTVL.

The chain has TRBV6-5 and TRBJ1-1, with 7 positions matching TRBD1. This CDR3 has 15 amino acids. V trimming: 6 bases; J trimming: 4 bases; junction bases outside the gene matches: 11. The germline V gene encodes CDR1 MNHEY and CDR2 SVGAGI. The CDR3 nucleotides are TGTGCCAGCAGCGGGACAGTCAGCCAGGGCACTGAAGCTTTCTTT. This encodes CASSGTVSQGTEAFF.

This CDR3 reads CASSYSWDREEKLFF. CDR3 nucleotides: TGTGCCAGCAGTTACTCCTGGGACAGGGAGGAAAAACTGTTTTTT. The gene calls are TRBV6-5 and TRBJ1-4; 9 nucleotides match TRBD1. The germline V gene has CDR1 MNHEY and CDR2 SVGAGI. With 0 bases clipped from V and 8 bases from J, the junction kept 4 bases outside the gene matches. This CDR3 comprises 15 residues.

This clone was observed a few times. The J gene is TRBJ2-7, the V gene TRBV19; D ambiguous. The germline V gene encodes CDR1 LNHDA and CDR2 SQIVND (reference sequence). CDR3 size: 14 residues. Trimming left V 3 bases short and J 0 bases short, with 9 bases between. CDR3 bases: TGTGCCAGTAGTATCGGTGGGTACTCCTACGAGCAGTACTTC. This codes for CASSIGGYSYEQYF.

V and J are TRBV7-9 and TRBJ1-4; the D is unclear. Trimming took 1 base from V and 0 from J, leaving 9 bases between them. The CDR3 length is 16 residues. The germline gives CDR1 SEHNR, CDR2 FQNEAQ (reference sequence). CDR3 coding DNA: TGTGCCAGCAGCTTAGGACGCGCGACAACTAATGAAAAACTGTTTTTT. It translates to CASSLGRATTNEKLFF. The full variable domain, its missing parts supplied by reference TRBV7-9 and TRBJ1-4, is DTGVSQNPRHKITKRGQNVTFRCDPISEHNRLYWYRQTLGQGPEFLTYFQNEAQLEKSRLLSDRFSAERPKGSFSTLEIQRTEQGDSAMYLCASSLGRATTNEKLFFGSGTQLSVL.

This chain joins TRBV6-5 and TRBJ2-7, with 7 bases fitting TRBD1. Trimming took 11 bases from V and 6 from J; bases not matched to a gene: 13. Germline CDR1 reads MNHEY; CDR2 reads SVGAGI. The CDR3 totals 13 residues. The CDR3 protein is CAGREDRSGEQYF. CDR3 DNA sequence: TGTGCCGGAAGAGAGGACAGGTCGGGCGAGCAGTACTTC.

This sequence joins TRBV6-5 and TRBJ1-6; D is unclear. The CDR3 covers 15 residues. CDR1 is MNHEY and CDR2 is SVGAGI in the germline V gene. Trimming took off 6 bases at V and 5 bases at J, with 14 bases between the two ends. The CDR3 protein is CASRTSGPDNSPLHF. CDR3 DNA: TGTGCCAGCAGGACTTCGGGCCCTGATAATTCACCCCTCCACTTT.

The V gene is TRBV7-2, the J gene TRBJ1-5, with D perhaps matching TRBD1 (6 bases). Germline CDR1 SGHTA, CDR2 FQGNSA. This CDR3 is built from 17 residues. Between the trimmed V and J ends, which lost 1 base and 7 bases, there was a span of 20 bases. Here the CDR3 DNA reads TGTGCCAGCAGCTTAGGGGGGACACCTCGAGCGAGGCAGCCCCAGCATTTT. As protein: CASSLGGTPRARQPQHF.

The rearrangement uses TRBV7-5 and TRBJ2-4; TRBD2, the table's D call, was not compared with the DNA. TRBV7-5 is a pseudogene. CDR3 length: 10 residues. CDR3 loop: CVRSFSIQYF. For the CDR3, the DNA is TGTGTCAGAAGCTTTAGCATTCAGTACTTC.

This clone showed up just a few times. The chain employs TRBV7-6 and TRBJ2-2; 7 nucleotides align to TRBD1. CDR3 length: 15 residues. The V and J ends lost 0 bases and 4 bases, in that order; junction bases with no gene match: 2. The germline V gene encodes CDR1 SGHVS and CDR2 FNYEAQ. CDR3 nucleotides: TGTGCCAGCAGCTTAGCGAACAGGGGCACCGGGGAGCTGTTTTTT. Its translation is CASSLANRGTGELFF.

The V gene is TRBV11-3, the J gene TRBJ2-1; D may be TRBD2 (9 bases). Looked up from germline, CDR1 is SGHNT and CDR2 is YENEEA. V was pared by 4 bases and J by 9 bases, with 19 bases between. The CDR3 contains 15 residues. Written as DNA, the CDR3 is TGTGCCAGCAGCTCCCAGGGGGCGGGAGGGGGTGAGCAGTTCTTC. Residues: CASSSQGAGGGEQFF.

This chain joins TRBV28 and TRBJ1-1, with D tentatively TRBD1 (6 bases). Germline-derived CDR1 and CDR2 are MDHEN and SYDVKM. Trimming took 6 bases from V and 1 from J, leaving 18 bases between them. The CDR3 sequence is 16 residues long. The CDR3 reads CASRFLQGGGNTEAFF. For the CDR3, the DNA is TGTGCCAGCAGATTCCTACAGGGTGGGGGGAACACTGAAGCTTTCTTT. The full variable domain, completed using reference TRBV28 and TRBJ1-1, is DVKVTQSSRYLVKRTGEKVFLECVQDMDHENMFWYRQDPGLGLRLIYFSYDVKMKEKGDIPEGYSVSREKKERFSLILESASTNQTSMYLCASRFLQGGGNTEAFFGQGTRLTVV.

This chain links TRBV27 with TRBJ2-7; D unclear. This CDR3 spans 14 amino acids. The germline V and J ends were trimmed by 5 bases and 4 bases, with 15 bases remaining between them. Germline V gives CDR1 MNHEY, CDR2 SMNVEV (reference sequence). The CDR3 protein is CASSPGPDLYEQYF. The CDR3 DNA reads TGTGCCAGCAGTCCTGGACCCGACCTTTACGAGCAGTACTTC.

As DNA, the CDR3 is TGTGCCAGCAGCTCTGACAGGGATCTCGTTCTAAGTTATAATTCACCCCTCCACTTT. This codes for CASSSDRDLVLSYNSPLHF. The chain carries TRBV5-6 and TRBJ1-6; TRBD1 matches 7 bases. The V gene's germline CDR1 is SGHDT and CDR2 YYEEEE. J was trimmed by 4 bases and V by 3 bases; bases with no gene match: 16. CDR3 length: 19 amino acids.

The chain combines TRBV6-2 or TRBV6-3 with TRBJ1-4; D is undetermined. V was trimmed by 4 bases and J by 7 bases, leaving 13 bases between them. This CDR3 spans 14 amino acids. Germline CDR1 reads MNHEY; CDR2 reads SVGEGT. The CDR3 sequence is CASSSLGRSEKLFF. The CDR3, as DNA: TGTGCCAGCAGTTCTCTGGGTCGGAGTGAAAAACTGTTTTTT.

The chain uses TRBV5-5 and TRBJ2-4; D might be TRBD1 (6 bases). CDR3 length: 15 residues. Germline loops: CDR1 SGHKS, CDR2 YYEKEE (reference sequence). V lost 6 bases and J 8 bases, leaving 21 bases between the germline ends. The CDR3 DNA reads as TGTGCCAGCATCAGAGGGGGAACATCCCTAGACATTCAGTACTTC. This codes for CASIRGGTSLDIQYF. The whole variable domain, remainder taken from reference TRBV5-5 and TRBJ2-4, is DAGVTQSPTHLIKTRGQQVTLRCSPISGHKSVSWYQQVLGQGPQFIFQYYEKEERGRGNFPDRFSARQFPNYSSELNVNALLLGDSALYLCASIRGGTSLDIQYFGAGTRLSVL.

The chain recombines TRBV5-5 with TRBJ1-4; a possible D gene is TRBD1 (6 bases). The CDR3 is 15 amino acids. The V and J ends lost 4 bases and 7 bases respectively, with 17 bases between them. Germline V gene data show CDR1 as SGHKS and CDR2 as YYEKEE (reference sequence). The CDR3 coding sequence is TGTGCCAGCAGCACCCGGGGGGGGCAGAGTGAAAAACTGTTTTTT. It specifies CASSTRGGQSEKLFF.

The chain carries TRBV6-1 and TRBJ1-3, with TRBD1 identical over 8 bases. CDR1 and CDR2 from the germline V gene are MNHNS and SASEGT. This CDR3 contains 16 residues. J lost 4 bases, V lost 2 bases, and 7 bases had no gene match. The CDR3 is CASSERYRGDGNTIYF. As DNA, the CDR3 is TGTGCCAGCAGTGAAAGATACAGGGGGGACGGAAACACCATATATTTT.